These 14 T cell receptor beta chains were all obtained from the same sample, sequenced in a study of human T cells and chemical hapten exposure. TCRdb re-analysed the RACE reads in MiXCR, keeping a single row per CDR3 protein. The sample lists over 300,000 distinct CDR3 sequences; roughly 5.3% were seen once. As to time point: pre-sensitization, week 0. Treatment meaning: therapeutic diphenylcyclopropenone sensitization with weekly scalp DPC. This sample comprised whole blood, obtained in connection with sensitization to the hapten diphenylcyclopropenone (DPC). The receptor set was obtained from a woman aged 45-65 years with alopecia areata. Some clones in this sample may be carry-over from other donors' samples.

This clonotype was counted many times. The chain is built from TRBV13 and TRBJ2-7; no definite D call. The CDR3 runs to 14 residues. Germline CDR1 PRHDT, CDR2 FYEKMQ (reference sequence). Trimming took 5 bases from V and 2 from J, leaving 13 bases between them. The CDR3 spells CASSPAQQTYEQYF. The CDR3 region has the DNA TGTGCCAGCAGCCCGGCGCAACAGACCTACGAGCAGTACTTC.

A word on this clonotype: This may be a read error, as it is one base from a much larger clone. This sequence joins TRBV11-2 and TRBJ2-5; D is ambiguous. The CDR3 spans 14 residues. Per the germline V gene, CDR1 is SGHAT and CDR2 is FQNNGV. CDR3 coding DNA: TGTACCAGCAGCTCACCCGGGTTGGGAGAGACCCAGTACTTC. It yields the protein CTSSSPGLGETQYF.

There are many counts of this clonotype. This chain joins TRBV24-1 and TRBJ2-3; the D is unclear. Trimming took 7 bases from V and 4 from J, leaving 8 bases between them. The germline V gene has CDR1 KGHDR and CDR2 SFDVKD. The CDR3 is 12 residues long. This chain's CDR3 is CATRGWSDTQYF. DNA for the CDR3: TGTGCCACCAGGGGGTGGTCAGATACGCAGTATTTT.

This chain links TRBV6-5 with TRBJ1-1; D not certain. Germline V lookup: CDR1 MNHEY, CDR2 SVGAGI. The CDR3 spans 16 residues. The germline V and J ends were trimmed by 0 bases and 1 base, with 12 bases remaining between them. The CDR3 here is CASSYSPTAPNTEAFF. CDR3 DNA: TGTGCCAGCAGTTACTCACCCACAGCCCCGAACACTGAAGCTTTCTTT.

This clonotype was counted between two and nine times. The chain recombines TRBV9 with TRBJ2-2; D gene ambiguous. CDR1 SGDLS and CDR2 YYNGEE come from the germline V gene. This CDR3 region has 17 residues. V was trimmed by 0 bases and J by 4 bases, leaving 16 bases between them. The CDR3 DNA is TGTGCCAGCAGCGTAGTCCCGGACGGGCCGGGCACCGGGGAGCTGTTTTTT. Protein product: CASSVVPDGPGTGELFF.

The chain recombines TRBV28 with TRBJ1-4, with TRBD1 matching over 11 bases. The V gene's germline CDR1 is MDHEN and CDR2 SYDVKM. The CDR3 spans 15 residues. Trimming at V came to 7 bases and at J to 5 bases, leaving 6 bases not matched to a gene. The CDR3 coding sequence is TGTGCCAGCACTCCCGGGGACAGGGGGAATGAAAAACTGTTTTTT. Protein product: CASTPGDRGNEKLFF.

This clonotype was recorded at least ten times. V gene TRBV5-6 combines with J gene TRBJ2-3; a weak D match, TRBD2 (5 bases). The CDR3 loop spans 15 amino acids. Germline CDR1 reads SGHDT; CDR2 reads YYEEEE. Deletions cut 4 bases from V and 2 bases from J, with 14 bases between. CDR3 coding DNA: TGTGCCAGCAGCCGGGCGGGCATACACACAGATACGCAGTATTTT. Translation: CASSRAGIHTDTQYF.

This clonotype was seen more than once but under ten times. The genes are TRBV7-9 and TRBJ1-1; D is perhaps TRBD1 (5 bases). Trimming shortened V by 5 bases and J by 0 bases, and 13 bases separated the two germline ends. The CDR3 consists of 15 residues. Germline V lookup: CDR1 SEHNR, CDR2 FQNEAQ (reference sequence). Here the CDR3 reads CASSLLPGLNTEAFF. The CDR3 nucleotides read TGTGCCAGCAGCCTTCTACCGGGGCTGAACACTGAAGCTTTCTTT.

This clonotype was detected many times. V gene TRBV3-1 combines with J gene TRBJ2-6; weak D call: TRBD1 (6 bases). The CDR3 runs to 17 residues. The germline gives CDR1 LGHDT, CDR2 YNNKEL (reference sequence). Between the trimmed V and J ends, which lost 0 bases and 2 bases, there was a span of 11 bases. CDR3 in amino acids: CASSQEVAGAGANVLTF. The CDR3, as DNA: TGTGCCAGCAGCCAAGAGGTAGCAGGGGCTGGGGCCAACGTCCTGACTTTC.

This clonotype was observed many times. CDR3 DNA sequence: TGTGCCAGCAGTTCCGGGGACTTACAAGAGACCCAGTACTTC. This codes for CASSSGDLQETQYF. The chain joins TRBV27 to TRBJ2-5; D might be TRBD2 (6 bases). The CDR3 loop spans 14 amino acids. The germline CDR1 and CDR2 sequences are MNHEY and SMNVEV (reference sequence). Trimming took 4 bases from V and 2 from J, leaving 11 bases between them.

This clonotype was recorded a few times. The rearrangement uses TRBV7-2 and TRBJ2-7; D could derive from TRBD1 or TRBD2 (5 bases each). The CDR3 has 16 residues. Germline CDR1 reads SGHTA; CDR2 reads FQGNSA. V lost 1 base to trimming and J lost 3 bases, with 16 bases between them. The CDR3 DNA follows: TGTGCCAGCAGCTTAGTGAGGGACCCAGGCTACTACGAGCAGTACTTC. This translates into CASSLVRDPGYYEQYF.

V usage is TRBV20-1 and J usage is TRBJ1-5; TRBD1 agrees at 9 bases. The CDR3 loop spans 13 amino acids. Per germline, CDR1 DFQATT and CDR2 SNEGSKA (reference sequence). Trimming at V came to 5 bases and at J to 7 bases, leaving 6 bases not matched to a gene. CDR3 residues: CSAETGGGQPQHF. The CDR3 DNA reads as TGCAGTGCTGAAACAGGGGGCGGACAGCCCCAGCATTTT.

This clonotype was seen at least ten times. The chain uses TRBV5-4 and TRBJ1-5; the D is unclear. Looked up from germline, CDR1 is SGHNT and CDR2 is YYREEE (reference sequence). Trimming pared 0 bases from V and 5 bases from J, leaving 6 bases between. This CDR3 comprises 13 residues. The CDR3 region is CASSLDIDQPQHF. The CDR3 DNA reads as TGTGCCAGCAGCTTGGATATAGATCAGCCCCAGCATTTT. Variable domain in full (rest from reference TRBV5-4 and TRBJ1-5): ETGVTQSPTHLIKTRGQQVTLRCSSQSGHNTVSWYQQALGQGPQFIFQYYREEENGRGNFPPRFSGLQFPNYSSELNVNALELDDSALYLCASSLDIDQPQHFGDGTRLSIL.

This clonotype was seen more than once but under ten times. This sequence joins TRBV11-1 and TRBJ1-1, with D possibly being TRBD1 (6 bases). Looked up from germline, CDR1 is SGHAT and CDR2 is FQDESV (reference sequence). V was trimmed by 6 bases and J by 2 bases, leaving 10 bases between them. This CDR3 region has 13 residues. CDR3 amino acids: CASRNRENTEAFF. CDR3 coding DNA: TGTGCCAGCAGGAACAGGGAAAACACTGAAGCTTTCTTT.